This T cell receptor (beta chain) emerged from a study of Ad26.COV2.S vaccination and SARS-CoV-2 variants (TCRdb year 2021). Broadly, across the study: Vaccine-arm donors came from COV1001, a multicentre, randomized, double-blind, placebo-controlled phase I-IIa trial of Ad26.COV2.S in healthy adults. Ad26.COV2.S was given intramuscularly at 5x10^10 or 1x10^11 viral particles, as a single shot or as two shots 56 days apart. The TCR-sequenced set comprised approximately 32 samples: some 20 Ad26.COV2.S vaccine recipients, 5 placebo recipients and 8 SARS-CoV-2 convalescent individuals. Participants in the trial were split at random into five groups of five each, receiving low-dose or high-dose Ad26.COV2.S once or twice, or else placebo on both occasions. Blinding of investigators to trial group allocation was maintained during experiments and outcome assessment. TCRbeta repertoire sequencing was used to assess the specificity and breadth of SARS-CoV-2-reactive T cell receptors after Ad26.COV2.S vaccination. Here is what the overall study found, with its caveats: Non-spike TCR breadth was comparable between vaccine and placebo recipients, consistent with the vaccine containing only spike. Spike-specific TCR breadth was higher in Ad26.COV2.S recipients than in placebo recipients (P = 0.0014). It was noted by the authors that total T cell responses may have been underestimated by the TCR breadth and depth analyses. After vaccination, spike-specific CD8+ and CD4+ T cell responses were reported to show substantial breadth. The study was not powered for comparison of responses between vaccine doses or regimens.

TCRbeta CDR3 regions were sequenced with the immunoSEQ Assay. After extraction, genomic DNA underwent amplification by bias-controlled multiplex PCR, followed by high-throughput sequencing. Per the original workflow: To quantify the absolute abundance of every unique TCRbeta CDR3 region, sequences were collapsed and filtered. Usable DNA was measured by amplifying reference genes present in all nucleated cells, and TCRbeta template counts were normalized to that usable DNA to estimate T cell fraction. Repertoire TCRs were annotated as SARS-CoV-2-specific when V gene, CDR3 amino acid sequence and J gene were exactly matched to a known reactive TCR set. MIRA supplied the reference SARS-CoV-2 TCR set, which was filtered for enrichment in COVID-19-positive ImmuneCODE repertoires so that public or cross-reactive TCRs were removed. Drawing on the MIRA antigens, annotated TCRs were analysed further at the level of specific ORF or position within ORF. Depth was the summed frequency of annotated unique rearrangements, while breadth was defined as annotated unique rearrangements over total unique productive rearrangements. Two-sided Wilcoxon rank-sum tests were used to compare TCR breadth between groups. The table comes from immuneACCESS by way of TCRdb, which keeps in-frame sequences with V and J called. Part of the clones is missing from these tables; in studies checked, under half for an unresolved V gene and the rest for unknown reasons. That table furnishes V, J and clone size, whereas the DNA furnished D and trimming. For this sample the table gives around 350,000 clones, of which about 85% were detected only once. Of the sample, 3.3% falls within the top ten clones.

The intended sense of this specimen's treatment or condition label: about 20 received Ad26.COV2.S at low or high dose, single or two shots; several received placebo; per-sample allocation not given. Repertoires of vaccine and placebo recipients were sequenced from samples collected on day 63 after the first injection. Cohort 1b enrolled 25 adults aged 18-55 years at a single site in Boston, USA, between 29 July and 7 August 2020. As a vaccine, Ad26.COV2.S was a replication-incompetent adenovirus type 26 vector that expressed a prefusion-stabilized SARS-CoV-2 spike protein derived from the original Wuhan strain. Between the V and J ends, shortened by 5 bases and 2 bases respectively, the junction contains 13 bases. The CDR3 spans 15 residues, from the cysteine through the phenylalanine. The read is trimmed to its CDR3 DNA, 45 bases read in frame from base 1. The germline V gene gives CDR1 as SGHTA and CDR2 as FQGNSA.

This clone has a single count. Its target antigen remains unknown. Base qualities are not recorded, but no much larger clone differs from it by a single base. The specimen comprised peripheral blood, sampled in a trial of Ad26.COV2.S vaccine versus placebo. This receptor was obtained from a person between 18 and 60 years old who received the Ad26.COV2.S COVID-19 vaccine or a placebo. This sequence uses TRBV7-2 and TRBJ2-1, with the D gene call left open. The bases are TGTGCCAGCAGCACCTGGAGCGACACCTACAATGAGCAGTTCTTC. It encodes CASSTWSDTYNEQFF.